This T cell receptor (beta chain) was profiled in a study of identical twins. With regard to this clonotype: At one of its ends the junction is not consistent with the germline gene, which may arise from a read error.

The CDR3 sequence is 15 residues long. Germline CDR1 is SGHAT and CDR2 is FQNNGV. One entry per CDR3 protein, called by TCRdb with MiXCR from the 5' RACE reads. The sample carries under 500,000 distinct CDR3 sequences, around 15% recorded once. A further study also used this sample, focusing on yellow fever vaccine responses in identical twins.

The genes are TRBV11-2 and TRBJ2-4; a weak D match, TRBD2 (5 bases). Sequenced material: CD4+ T cells sorted from blood. This clonotype was obtained from a woman in her late teens or twenties in good health. For the CDR3, the DNA is TGTGCCAGCAGCCTAGACGGGGTTTCAGAAAACATTCAGTACTTC. This sequence encodes CASSLDGVSENIQYF.